The present T cell receptor beta chain was sequenced within a study of blood T cell repertoires in COVID-19. TCRdb's copy holds only in-frame clones and misses some; the assay was immunoSEQ multiplex PCR. The table lists 120,000 or so clones, over 80% of them singletons. Germline V gene lookup returns CDR1 SGHRS and CDR2 YFSETQ. This CDR3 comprises 17 residues. With 0 bases removed from V and 0 bases from J, the gap between germline ends came to 10 bases. This clonotype originated in a man aged 55 to 70 with acute or convalescent COVID-19. The J gene is TRBJ1-6, the V gene TRBV5-1, with D unclear. Sequencing was performed on peripheral blood. In DNA, the CDR3 is TGCGCCAGCAGCTTGGAAGATCCGAGCTCCTATAATTCACCCCTCCACTTT. This gives the protein CASSLEDPSSYNSPLHF. Drawing the rest from reference TRBV5-1 and TRBJ1-6, the complete variable domain is KAGVTQTPRYLIKTRGQQVTLSCSPISGHRSVSWYQQTPGQGLQFLFEYFSETQRNKGNFPGRFSGRQFSNSRSEMNVSTLELGDSALYLCASSLEDPSSYNSPLHFGNGTRLTVT.